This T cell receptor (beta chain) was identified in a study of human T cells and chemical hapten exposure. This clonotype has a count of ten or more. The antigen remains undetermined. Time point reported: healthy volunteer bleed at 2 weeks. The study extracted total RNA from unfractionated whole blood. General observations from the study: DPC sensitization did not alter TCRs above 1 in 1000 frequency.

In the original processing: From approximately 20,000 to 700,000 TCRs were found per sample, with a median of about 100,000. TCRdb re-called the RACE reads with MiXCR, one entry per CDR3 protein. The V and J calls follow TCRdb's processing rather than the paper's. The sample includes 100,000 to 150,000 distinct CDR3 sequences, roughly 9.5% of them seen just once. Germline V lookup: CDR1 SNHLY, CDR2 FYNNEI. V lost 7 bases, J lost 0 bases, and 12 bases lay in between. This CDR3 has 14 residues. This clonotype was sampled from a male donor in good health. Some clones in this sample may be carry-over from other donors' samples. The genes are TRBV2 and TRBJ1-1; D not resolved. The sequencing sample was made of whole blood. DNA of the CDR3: TGTGCCAGCACTGCCGGAGAGATGAACACTGAAGCTTTCTTT. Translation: CASTAGEMNTEAFF.